The 30 T cell receptor beta chains given below trace back to one sample, sequenced in a study of CD8 T cells in ankylosing spondylitis. TCRdb ran MiXCR on the 5' RACE reads and lists one entry per CDR3 protein. The sample has approximately 210,000 distinct CDR3 sequences, roughly 13% seen once. The sample was blood, either unsorted or a sorted T cell fraction (not recorded which). These TCRs come from a male donor with ankylosing spondylitis or in good health (not recorded which).

This chain's CDR3 is CAWRGDQETQYF. In nucleotides, the CDR3 is TGTGCCTGGAGAGGCGACCAAGAGACCCAGTACTTC. V and J are TRBV30 and TRBJ2-5; the D is unclear. The CDR3 has 12 amino acids. From germline, CDR1 is GTSNPN and CDR2 SVGIG (reference sequence). Trimming took off 3 bases at V and 0 bases at J, with 5 bases between the two ends.

This chain connects TRBV30 to TRBJ2-7; 7 bases map to TRBD2. The length of the CDR3 is 14 residues. Per the germline V gene, CDR1 is GTSNPN and CDR2 is SVGIG (reference sequence). V shed 2 bases and J 2 bases; nucleotides not matched to a gene: 6. CDR3 in DNA: TGTGCCTGGAGTAGCCTAGCGGAGGCCTACGAGCAGTACTTC. Translating gives CAWSSLAEAYEQYF.

V gene TRBV10-2 combines with J gene TRBJ2-4; 8 bases map to TRBD2. Germline V gene lookup returns CDR1 WSHSY and CDR2 SAAADI. V lost 1 base, J lost 0 bases, and 5 bases stayed unmatched. This CDR3 has 17 residues. In DNA form, the CDR3 reads TGCGCCAGCAGTGAGTTTAGCGGGGTTATAGCCAAAAACATTCAGTACTTC. Translating it yields CASSEFSGVIAKNIQYF.

The chain uses TRBV27 and TRBJ2-3; 10 bases are a match to TRBD1. Germline V gene sequence: CDR1 MNHEY, CDR2 SMNVEV (reference sequence). The CDR3 runs to 15 residues. J was trimmed by 4 bases and V by 5 bases; bases with no gene match: 6. The CDR3 coding sequence is TGTGCCAGCAGTGCCGGGACAGGGGTTCCAGATACGCAGTATTTT. Translating it yields CASSAGTGVPDTQYF.

The CDR3 sequence: CASRPQGGYGYTF. The CDR3 region has the DNA TGTGCCAGCAGACCCCAGGGGGGCTATGGCTACACCTTC. This chain joins TRBV6-1 and TRBJ1-2; TRBD1 matches at 7 bases. The V and J ends lost 6 bases and 4 bases, in that order; junction bases with no gene match: 5. CDR3 length: 13 amino acids. The germline gives CDR1 MNHNS, CDR2 SASEGT.

This clonotype turned up a few times. This chain joins TRBV29-1 and TRBJ2-7; a weak D match, TRBD1 (5 bases). The CDR3 contains 13 residues. Trimming left V 4 bases short and J 2 bases short, with 12 bases between. Per germline, CDR1 SQVTM and CDR2 ANQGSEA. CDR3 amino acids: CSVGFDSTYEQYF. CDR3 sequence (DNA): TGCAGCGTTGGGTTTGACAGCACCTACGAGCAGTACTTC.

The chain employs TRBV10-1 and TRBJ2-3; D unclear. This CDR3 is 16 amino acids long. The germline V gene encodes CDR1 WNHNN and CDR2 SYGVQD (reference sequence). V was cut by 0 bases and J by 0 bases, with 10 bases left in between. CDR3 nucleotides: TGCGCCAGCAGTGAGTCGGTGGGGTTAAGCACAGATACGCAGTATTTT. Protein sequence: CASSESVGLSTDTQYF.

V gene TRBV4-1 combines with J gene TRBJ1-2; D remains unclear. Looked up from germline, CDR1 is MGHRA and CDR2 is YSYEKL. V was shortened by 1 base and J by 5 bases, with 11 bases between the two germline ends. This CDR3 region has 14 residues. The chain's CDR3 is CASSQGSGEYGYTF. The CDR3 coding sequence is TGCGCCAGCAGCCAAGGGTCGGGAGAATATGGCTACACCTTC.

V and J are TRBV19 and TRBJ1-2; D perhaps matches TRBD1 (5 bases). This CDR3 comprises 17 residues. V shed 5 bases and J shed 0 bases, with 19 bases lying between them. CDR1 is LNHDA and CDR2 is SQIVND in the germline V gene (reference sequence). DNA for the CDR3: TGTGCCAGTAGTTGGGCGGCAGGGAGAGGGGCTAACTATGGCTACACCTTC. Its protein product is CASSWAAGRGANYGYTF.

V is TRBV7-8 and J is TRBJ2-7; TRBD1 aligns across 9 bases. CDR3 length: 16 residues. V lost 1 base and J lost 0; bases outside the gene matches: 4. The germline V gene encodes CDR1 SGHVS and CDR2 FQNEAQ. CDR3 in DNA: TGTGCCAGCAGCTTAGTCGGGGGACAGGGCTCCTACGAGCAGTACTTC. This translates into CASSLVGGQGSYEQYF.

The chain links TRBV7-6 to TRBJ2-1; D is possibly TRBD2 (5 bases). Germline CDR1 and CDR2: SGHVS and FNYEAQ. The CDR3 contains 16 residues. Trimming took off 5 bases at V and 6 bases at J, with 20 bases between the two ends. The CDR3 spells CASSLRVGVLANEQFF. CDR3 bases: TGTGCCAGCAGCCTCCGGGTGGGAGTTTTAGCCAATGAGCAGTTCTTC. The variable domain in full, with the rest retrieved from reference TRBV7-6 and TRBJ2-1, is GAGVSQSPRYKVTKRGQDVALRCDPISGHVSLYWYRQALGQGPEFLTYFNYEAQQDKSGLPNDRFSAERPEGSISTLTIQRTEQRDSAMYRCASSLRVGVLANEQFFGPGTRLTVL.

The chain joins TRBV29-1 to TRBJ1-2, with a possible D match to TRBD1 (5 bases). Per the germline V gene, CDR1 is SQVTM and CDR2 is ANQGSEA. Trimming pared 2 bases from V and 6 bases from J, leaving 19 bases between. This CDR3 is 15 amino acids long. The CDR3 DNA sequence: TGCAGCGTTGAAAGCGGGTCAGGGACGCCCCATGGCTACACCTTC. Amino acids: CSVESGSGTPHGYTF.

This clonotype was seen a handful of times. V gene TRBV5-6 combines with J gene TRBJ2-1; no clear D. V was cut by 0 bases and J by 8 bases, with 6 bases left in between. The CDR3 totals 12 residues. CDR1 SGHDT and CDR2 YYEEEE come from the germline V gene. The CDR3 DNA reads TGTGCCAGCAGCTTGGAAGGGTATGAGCAGTTCTTC. Its protein product is CASSLEGYEQFF.

This clonotype was recorded a few times. The rearrangement links TRBV10-3 to TRBJ2-7; D ambiguous. The germline V gene has CDR1 ENHRY and CDR2 SYGVKD. The V and J ends lost 3 bases and 5 bases respectively, with 8 bases between them. The CDR3 spans 12 residues. The CDR3 is CAISEWTDEQYF. The CDR3, as DNA: TGTGCCATCAGTGAATGGACGGACGAGCAGTACTTC.

This clonotype has a handful of counts. The rearrangement links TRBV7-9 to TRBJ2-7; 13 bases fit TRBD2. The germline gives CDR1 SEHNR, CDR2 FQNEAQ (reference sequence). This CDR3 has 17 amino acids. The junction had 7 bases not matched to a gene; V was cut back by 0 bases and J by 5 bases. The CDR3 reads CASSLAPGLAGDDEQYF. The CDR3 DNA is TGTGCCAGCAGCTTAGCCCCAGGACTAGCGGGAGATGACGAGCAGTACTTC.

This clonotype occurred a few times. This sequence joins TRBV5-5 and TRBJ2-5, with TRBD2 as a possible D gene (6 bases). Trimming removed 1 base from V and 5 bases from J, with 9 bases in between. The CDR3 consists of 13 residues. The V gene's germline CDR1 is SGHKS and CDR2 YYEKEE (reference sequence). The CDR3 DNA reads TGTGCCAGCAGCTTGTGGAGGGGTGAGACCCAGTACTTC. Encoded protein: CASSLWRGETQYF.

The V gene is TRBV3-1, the J gene TRBJ2-2; TRBD1 is a possible D gene (6 bases). The V gene's germline CDR1 is LGHDT and CDR2 YNNKEL (reference sequence). The CDR3 totals 17 residues. V was cut by 4 bases and J by 2 bases, with 17 bases left in between. CDR3 region: CASSPRTEYLNTGELFF. The CDR3 nucleotides read TGTGCCAGCAGCCCCCGGACAGAGTACCTAAACACCGGGGAGCTGTTTTTT.

This clonotype was detected only a few times. The genes are TRBV12-3 or TRBV12-4 and TRBJ2-3; D uncertain. The CDR3 is 13 amino acids. Trimming took off 3 bases at V and 4 bases at J, with 8 bases between the two ends. The chain's CDR3 is CASSFGGPDTQYF. The DNA for the CDR3 is TGTGCCAGCAGTTTCGGTGGTCCAGATACGCAGTATTTT.

The rearrangement links TRBV11-2 to TRBJ1-3, with D hard to call. CDR1 SGHAT and CDR2 FQNNGV come from the germline V gene. V was shortened by 0 bases and J by 0 bases, with 6 bases between the two germline ends. The CDR3 totals 15 residues. The CDR3 DNA sequence: TGTGCCAGCAGCTTAGATGGGTCCTCTGGAAACACCATATATTTT. Its translation is CASSLDGSSGNTIYF.

This clonotype was picked up a small number of times. The chain uses TRBV7-9 and TRBJ2-1, with TRBD1 matching over 7 bases. J gave up 6 bases and V 5 bases, and 7 bases lay outside the gene matches. CDR1 is SEHNR and CDR2 is FQNEAQ in the germline V gene (reference sequence). This CDR3 region has 14 residues. The CDR3 is CASSRLQGFNEQFF. As DNA, the CDR3 is TGTGCCAGCAGCCGCTTACAGGGGTTCAATGAGCAGTTCTTC.

At least ten counts were recorded for this clonotype. The gene calls are TRBV3-1 and TRBJ2-7; D uncertain. CDR1 LGHDT and CDR2 YNNKEL come from the germline V gene (reference sequence). The CDR3 consists of 13 residues. V was trimmed by 8 bases and J by 2 bases, leaving 13 bases between them. Written as DNA, the CDR3 is TGTGCCAGCGCAGAAGGGAACCCCTACGAGCAGTACTTC. Amino acid sequence: CASAEGNPYEQYF.

The CDR3 DNA reads TGTGCCAGCAGCTCATTTAAGGGACAGGGGGACAATGAGCAGTTCTTC. Amino acids: CASSSFKGQGDNEQFF. The chain uses TRBV7-9 and TRBJ2-1; 11 bases fit TRBD1. The CDR3 has 16 residues. Germline CDR1 and CDR2: SEHNR and FQNEAQ (reference sequence). Unmatched junction bases numbered 7, after V lost 4 bases and J lost 5 bases.

The chain employs TRBV5-1 and TRBJ2-1, with D perhaps assigned TRBD1 or TRBD2 (6 bases each). This CDR3 comprises 12 residues. V lost 4 bases, J lost 8 bases, and 10 bases lay in between. Germline CDR1 SGHRS, CDR2 YFSETQ. The CDR3, as DNA: TGCGCCAGCAGCAGGGGGGCCGATGAGCAGTTCTTC. Its translation is CASSRGADEQFF. The variable domain in full, completed from reference TRBV5-1 and TRBJ2-1, reads KAGVTQTPRYLIKTRGQQVTLSCSPISGHRSVSWYQQTPGQGLQFLFEYFSETQRNKGNFPGRFSGRQFSNSRSEMNVSTLELGDSALYLCASSRGADEQFFGPGTRLTVL.

The rearrangement links TRBV11-3 to TRBJ1-3; D unresolved. In germline, CDR1 is SGHNT, CDR2 YENEEA. The CDR3 extends over 12 amino acids. V was shortened by 4 bases and J by 4 bases, with 5 bases between the two germline ends. This chain's CDR3 is CASSSQGNTIYF. The CDR3 DNA sequence: TGTGCCAGCAGCTCCCAAGGAAACACCATATATTTT.

This clonotype was seen more than once but under ten times. V usage is TRBV3-1 and J usage is TRBJ2-3; tentative D call: TRBD2 (6 bases). V was cut by 3 bases and J by 6 bases, with 16 bases left in between. Germline V gene lookup returns CDR1 LGHDT and CDR2 YNNKEL (reference sequence). The CDR3 is 15 amino acids. In DNA form, the CDR3 reads TGTGCCAGCAGCCACGAGAGACTAGGTGGGGATACGCAGTATTTT. Amino acids: CASSHERLGGDTQYF.

This clonotype appeared a few times. The V gene is TRBV4-2, the J gene TRBJ2-2; TRBD1 agrees at 8 bases. In germline, CDR1 is LGHNA, CDR2 YNFKEQ. The CDR3 is 17 amino acids. The V and J ends lost 4 bases and 2 bases, in that order; junction bases with no gene match: 9. CDR3 in amino acids: CASSPTGDRPNTGELFF. Written as DNA, the CDR3 is TGTGCCAGCAGCCCGACCGGGGACAGGCCTAACACCGGGGAGCTGTTTTTT.

The V call is TRBV4-1, the J call TRBJ2-2, with 7 bases aligning to TRBD2. The CDR3 loop spans 16 amino acids. The J segment lost 5 bases and the V segment lost 0 bases, leaving 6 bases of the junction unmatched. Germline V CDR1 and CDR2: MGHRA, YSYEKL. The CDR3 DNA follows: TGCGCCAGCAGCCAAGAGCGCAGCGGGGAAACCGGGGAGCTGTTTTTT. This gives the protein CASSQERSGETGELFF.

This clonotype appeared many times. This sequence joins TRBV11-2 and TRBJ2-3; D is possibly TRBD1 (5 bases). This CDR3 comprises 15 residues. The V gene's germline CDR1 is SGHAT and CDR2 FQNNGV. The germline V and J ends were trimmed by 5 bases and 0 bases, with 12 bases remaining between them. The DNA for the CDR3 is TGTGCCAGCAGCCCCGGTGGGGCAAGCACAGATACGCAGTATTTT. This gives the protein CASSPGGASTDTQYF.

This chain connects TRBV11-2 to TRBJ2-7; weak D call: TRBD1 (7 bases). Deletions cut 5 bases from V and 0 bases from J, with 14 bases between. CDR3 length: 15 amino acids. In germline, CDR1 is SGHAT, CDR2 FQNNGV. This CDR3 is CASSAPGGSSYEQYF. The CDR3 region has the DNA TGTGCCAGCAGCGCACCAGGGGGGTCCTCCTACGAGCAGTACTTC.

The V call is TRBV11-2, the J call TRBJ1-6, with D perhaps TRBD1 (5 bases). Trimming stripped 5 bases from V and 0 bases from J, with 11 bases between. Germline CDR1 SGHAT, CDR2 FQNNGV. CDR3 length: 16 amino acids. The DNA of the CDR3 is TGTGCCAGCAGCCGGGACTCGAGCTCCTATAATTCACCCCTCCACTTT. Its protein product is CASSRDSSSYNSPLHF.